The sequence of this TCR beta chain was determined in a study of blood T cell repertoires in COVID-19. Germline V CDR1 and CDR2: MGHDK, SYGVNS. This CDR3 region has 15 residues. V trimming: 7 bases; J trimming: 2 bases; junction bases outside the gene matches: 7. Method: immunoSEQ multiplex PCR; TCRdb's copy keeps in-frame clones and lacks some. The table shows about 80,000 clones, with about 83% occurring only once. This TCR was sampled from a human donor in a cohort sampled during active COVID-19. Specimen: peripheral blood. The chain has TRBV25-1 and TRBJ2-1; 8 bases are a match to TRBD2. CDR3 DNA sequence: TGTGCCAGCACTAGGAGCGGGAGCGCCTACAATGAGCAGTTCTTC. Encoded protein: CASTRSGSAYNEQFF. The variable domain in full, with the rest retrieved from reference TRBV25-1 and TRBJ2-1, is EADIYQTPRYLVIGTGKKITLECSQTMGHDKMYWYQQDPGMELHLIHYSYGVNSTEKGDLSSESTVSRIRTEHFPLTLESARPSHTSQYLCASTRSGSAYNEQFFGPGTRLTVL.